This TCR beta chain was identified in a study of blood T cell repertoires in COVID-19. Across the study: Sites in the United States, Italy and Spain provided acute and convalescent COVID-19 samples. PBMCs, B-cell-depleted T cells, or T cells provided the cDNA or gDNA that made up the material.

The CDR3 loop spans 16 amino acids. CDR1 is SEHNR and CDR2 is FQNEAQ in the germline V gene (reference sequence). V was clipped by 1 base and J by 0 bases; unmatched bases: 6. Study processing details: Estimates of nucleated cell counts were drawn from the amplification of reference gene primers. Sequenced by immunoSEQ multiplex PCR; TCRdb stores in-frame clones only, minus some. V and J calls and clone size follow that table, whereas D and trimming were derived from the DNA. The table has approximately 55,000 clones, around 87% seen once. This clonotype was sampled from a man aged 50 or older with active COVID-19. The sample was peripheral blood. The rearrangement joins TRBV7-9 to TRBJ2-7, with 7 bases lining up with TRBD1. In nucleotides, the CDR3 is TGTGCCAGCAGCTTAGGGTTGGGACAGCCCTCCTACGAGCAGTACTTC. The encoded protein is CASSLGLGQPSYEQYF.